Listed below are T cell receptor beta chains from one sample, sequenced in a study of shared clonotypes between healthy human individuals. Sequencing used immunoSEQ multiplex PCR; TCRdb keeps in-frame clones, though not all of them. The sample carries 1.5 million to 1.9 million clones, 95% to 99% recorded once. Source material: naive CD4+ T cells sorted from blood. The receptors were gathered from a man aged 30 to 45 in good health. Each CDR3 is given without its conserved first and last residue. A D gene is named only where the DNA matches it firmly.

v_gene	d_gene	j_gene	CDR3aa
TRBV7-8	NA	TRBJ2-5	ASSSPGGRTQY
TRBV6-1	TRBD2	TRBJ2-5	ASRIAGGETQY
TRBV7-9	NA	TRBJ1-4	ASSPGTVLGEKLF
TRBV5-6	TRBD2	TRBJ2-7	ASSFRLLAGGSYEQY
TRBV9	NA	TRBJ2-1	ASSRQANSYNEQF
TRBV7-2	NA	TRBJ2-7	ASSMTQATSYEQY
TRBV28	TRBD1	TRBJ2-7	ASSSGTGPSYEQY
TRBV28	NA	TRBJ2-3	ASSLRQGGEY
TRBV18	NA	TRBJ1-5	ASSPFGVRNQPQH
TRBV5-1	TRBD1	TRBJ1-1	ASSIWTGGRNTEAF
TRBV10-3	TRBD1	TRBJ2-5	AISESIPHRGLQETQY
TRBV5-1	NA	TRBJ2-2	ASRGTVGAGELF
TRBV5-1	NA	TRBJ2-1	ASSLATGYNEQF
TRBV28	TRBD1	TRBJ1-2	ASSSRTGAGYT
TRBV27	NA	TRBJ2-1	ASSRSPYNEQF
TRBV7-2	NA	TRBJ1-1	ASSLMASRGTEAF
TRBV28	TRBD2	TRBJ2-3	ASSPSSGRPDTQY
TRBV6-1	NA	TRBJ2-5	ASSVSGAKETQY
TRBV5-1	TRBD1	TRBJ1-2	ASSPMTGGGYT
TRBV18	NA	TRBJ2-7	ASSPKGTGTSYEQY
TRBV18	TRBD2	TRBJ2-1	ASSFKAGPNEQF
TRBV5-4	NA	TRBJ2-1	ASSLWTSDVQF
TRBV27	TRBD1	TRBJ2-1	ASSPIGTGPWEQF
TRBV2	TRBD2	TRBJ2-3	ASSGLLAGITDTQY
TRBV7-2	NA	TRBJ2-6	ASSLDRAAGANVLT
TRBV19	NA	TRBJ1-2	ASSADRNYGYT
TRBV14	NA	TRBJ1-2	ASSEERAGYT
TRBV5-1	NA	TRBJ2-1	ASSLVRTDEQF
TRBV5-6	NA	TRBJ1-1	ASSLFRGSTEAF
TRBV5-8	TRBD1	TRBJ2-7	ASSPGQATYEQY
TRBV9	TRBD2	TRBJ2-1	ASSVIKRELWREQF
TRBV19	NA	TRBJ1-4	ASSIRPPVLLGGEKLF
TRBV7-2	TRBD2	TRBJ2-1	ASSAGTSGTGDEQF
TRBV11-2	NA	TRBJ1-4	ASSLDHPSEKLF
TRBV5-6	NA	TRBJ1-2	ASSLAGRVDYGYT
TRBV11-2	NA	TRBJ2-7	ASSSIGGEQY
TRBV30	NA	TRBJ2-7	AWTDETYEQY
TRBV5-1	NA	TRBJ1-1	ASSLSQLNTEAF
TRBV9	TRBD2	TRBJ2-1	ASSLSGRVPNEQF